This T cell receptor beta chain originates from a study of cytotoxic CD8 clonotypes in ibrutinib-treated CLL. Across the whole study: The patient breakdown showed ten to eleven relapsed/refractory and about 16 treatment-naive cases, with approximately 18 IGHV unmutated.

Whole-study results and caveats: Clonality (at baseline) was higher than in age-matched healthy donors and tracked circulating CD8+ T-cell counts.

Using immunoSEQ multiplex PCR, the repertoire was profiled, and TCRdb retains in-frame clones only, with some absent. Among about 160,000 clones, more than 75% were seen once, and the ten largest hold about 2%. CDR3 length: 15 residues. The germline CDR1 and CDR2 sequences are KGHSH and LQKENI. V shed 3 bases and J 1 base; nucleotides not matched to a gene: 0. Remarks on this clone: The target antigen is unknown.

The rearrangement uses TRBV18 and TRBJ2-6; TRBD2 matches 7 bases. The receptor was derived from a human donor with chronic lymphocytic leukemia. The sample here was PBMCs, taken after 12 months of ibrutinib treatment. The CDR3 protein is CASSPGGSGANVLTF. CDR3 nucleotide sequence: TGTGCCAGCTCACCGGGGGGGTCTGGGGCCAACGTCCTGACTTTC.